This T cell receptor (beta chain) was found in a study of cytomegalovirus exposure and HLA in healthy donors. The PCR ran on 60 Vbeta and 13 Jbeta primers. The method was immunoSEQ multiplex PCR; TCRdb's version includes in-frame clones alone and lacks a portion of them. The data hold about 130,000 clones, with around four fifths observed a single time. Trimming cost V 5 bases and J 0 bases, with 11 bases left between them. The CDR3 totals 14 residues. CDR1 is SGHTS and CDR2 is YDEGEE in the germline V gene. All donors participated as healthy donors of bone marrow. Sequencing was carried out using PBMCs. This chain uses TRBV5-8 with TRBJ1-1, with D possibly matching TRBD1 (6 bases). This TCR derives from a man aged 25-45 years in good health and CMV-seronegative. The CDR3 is CASSGQHMNTEAFF. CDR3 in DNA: TGTGCCAGCAGTGGACAGCACATGAACACTGAAGCTTTCTTT.